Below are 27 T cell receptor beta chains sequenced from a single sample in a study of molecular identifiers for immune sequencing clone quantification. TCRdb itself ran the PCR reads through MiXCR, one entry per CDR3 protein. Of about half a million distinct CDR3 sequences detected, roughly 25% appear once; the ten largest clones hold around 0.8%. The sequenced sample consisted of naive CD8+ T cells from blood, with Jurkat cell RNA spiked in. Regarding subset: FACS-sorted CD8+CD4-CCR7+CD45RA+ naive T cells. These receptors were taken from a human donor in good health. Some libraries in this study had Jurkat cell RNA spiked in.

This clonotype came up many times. The CDR3 nucleotides are TGTGCCAGCAGCTTCACCCTTTTAGGACAGCACCCGGGCACTGAAGCTTTCTTT. It is translated as CASSFTLLGQHPGTEAFF. V is TRBV5-6 and J is TRBJ1-1; D might be TRBD1 (6 bases). The V gene lost 2 bases and the J gene lost 4 bases, with 24 bases spanning the gap. The germline V gene has CDR1 SGHDT and CDR2 YYEEEE. The CDR3 consists of 18 residues.

DNA of the CDR3: TGCGCCAGCAGCCGGAGTGCCGGGTATAGCAATCAGCCCCAGCATTTT. Its translation: CASSRSAGYSNQPQHF. The genes are TRBV4-1 and TRBJ1-5; no reliable D call. This CDR3 region has 16 residues. The V end lost 4 bases, the J end lost 0 bases, and 13 bases lay between the germline ends. Germline V CDR1 and CDR2: MGHRA, YSYEKL.

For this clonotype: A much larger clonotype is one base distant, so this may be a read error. This CDR3 reads CSARDRIASWEQYF. The CDR3 DNA reads TGCAGTGCTAGAGATCGAATAGCTAGCTGGGAGCAGTACTTC. The chain recombines TRBV20-1 with TRBJ2-7, with D tentatively TRBD2 (5 bases). Trimming left V 0 bases short and J 7 bases short, with 16 bases between. The CDR3 is 14 residues long. CDR1 is DFQATT and CDR2 is SNEGSKA in the germline V gene (reference sequence).

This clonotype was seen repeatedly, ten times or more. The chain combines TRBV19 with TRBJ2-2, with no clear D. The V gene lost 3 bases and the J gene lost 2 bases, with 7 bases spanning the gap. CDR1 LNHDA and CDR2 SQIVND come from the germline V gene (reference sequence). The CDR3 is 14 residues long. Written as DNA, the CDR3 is TGTGCCAGTAGTATCGTCGAAAACACCGGGGAGCTGTTTTTT. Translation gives CASSIVENTGELFF.

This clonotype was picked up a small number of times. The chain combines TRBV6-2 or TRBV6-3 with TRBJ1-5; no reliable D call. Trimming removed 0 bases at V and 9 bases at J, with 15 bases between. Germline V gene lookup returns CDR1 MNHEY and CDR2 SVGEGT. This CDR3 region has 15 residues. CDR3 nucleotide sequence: TGTGCCAGCAGTTACTCGGTTAGGGCCTGGGGGCCCCAGCATTTT. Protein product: CASSYSVRAWGPQHF.

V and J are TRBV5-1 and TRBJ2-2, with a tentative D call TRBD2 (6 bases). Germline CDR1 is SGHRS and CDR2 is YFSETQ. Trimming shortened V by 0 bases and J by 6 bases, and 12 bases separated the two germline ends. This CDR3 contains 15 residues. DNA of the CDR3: TGCGCCAGCAGCTTGGCGGCGGGACCCGCCGGGGAGCTGTTTTTT. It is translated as CASSLAAGPAGELFF. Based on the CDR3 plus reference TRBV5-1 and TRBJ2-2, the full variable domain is KAGVTQTPRYLIKTRGQQVTLSCSPISGHRSVSWYQQTPGQGLQFLFEYFSETQRNKGNFPGRFSGRQFSNSRSEMNVSTLELGDSALYLCASSLAAGPAGELFFGEGSRLTVL.

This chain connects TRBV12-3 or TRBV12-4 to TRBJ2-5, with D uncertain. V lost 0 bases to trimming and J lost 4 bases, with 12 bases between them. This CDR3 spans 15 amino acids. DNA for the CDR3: TGTGCCAGCAGTTTAGCGCTCGGGCCGGGAGAGACCCAGTACTTC. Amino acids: CASSLALGPGETQYF.

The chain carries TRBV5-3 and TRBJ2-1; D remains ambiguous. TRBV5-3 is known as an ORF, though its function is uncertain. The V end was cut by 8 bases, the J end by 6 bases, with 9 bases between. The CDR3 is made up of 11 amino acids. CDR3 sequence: CASLAGNEQFF. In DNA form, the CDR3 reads TGTGCCAGCTTGGCCGGCAATGAGCAGTTCTTC.

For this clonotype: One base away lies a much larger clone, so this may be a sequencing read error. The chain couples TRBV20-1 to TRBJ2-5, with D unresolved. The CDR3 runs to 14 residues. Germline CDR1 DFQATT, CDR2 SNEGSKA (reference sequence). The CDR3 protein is CGARSSGVKETQYF. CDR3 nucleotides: TGCGGTGCTAGATCCTCCGGTGTGAAAGAGACCCAGTACTTC.

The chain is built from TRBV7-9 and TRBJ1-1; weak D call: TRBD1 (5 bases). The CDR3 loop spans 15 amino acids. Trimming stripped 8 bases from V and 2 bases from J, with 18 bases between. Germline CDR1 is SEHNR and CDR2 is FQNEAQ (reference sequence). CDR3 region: CASDHQGSGNTEAFF. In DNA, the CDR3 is TGTGCCAGCGACCACCAGGGAAGTGGAAACACTGAAGCTTTCTTT.

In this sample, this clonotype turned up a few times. CDR3 DNA: TGTGCCAGCAGTTACTTCACCGGGACTAGCGGAGACAGCACAGATACGCAGTATTTT. It codes for CASSYFTGTSGDSTDTQYF. J is TRBJ2-3 and V is TRBV6-5, with 11 bases fitting TRBD2. The CDR3 is made up of 19 amino acids. Germline V CDR1 and CDR2: MNHEY, SVGAGI. After removal of 1 base from V and 0 bases from J, the junction contained 9 bases not matched to a gene.

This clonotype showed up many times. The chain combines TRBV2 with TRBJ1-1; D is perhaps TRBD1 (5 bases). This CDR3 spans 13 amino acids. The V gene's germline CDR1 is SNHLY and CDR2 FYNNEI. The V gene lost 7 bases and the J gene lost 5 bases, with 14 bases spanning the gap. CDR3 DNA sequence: TGTGCCAGCAAGGATAGGGACCTGACTGAAGCTTTCTTT. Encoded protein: CASKDRDLTEAFF.

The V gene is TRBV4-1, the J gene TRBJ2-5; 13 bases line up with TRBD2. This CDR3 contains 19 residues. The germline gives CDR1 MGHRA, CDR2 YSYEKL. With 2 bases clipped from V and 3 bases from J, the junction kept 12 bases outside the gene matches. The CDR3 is CASSQPGTSGEAEEETQYF. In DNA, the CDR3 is TGCGCCAGCAGCCAACCTGGGACTAGCGGGGAGGCAGAGGAAGAGACCCAGTACTTC.

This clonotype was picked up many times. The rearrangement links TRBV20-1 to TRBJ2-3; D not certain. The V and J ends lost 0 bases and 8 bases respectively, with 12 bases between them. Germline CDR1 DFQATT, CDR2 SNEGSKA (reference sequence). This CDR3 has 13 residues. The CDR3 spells CSARDFVPITQYF. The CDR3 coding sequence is TGCAGTGCTAGAGATTTCGTACCGATTACGCAGTATTTT.

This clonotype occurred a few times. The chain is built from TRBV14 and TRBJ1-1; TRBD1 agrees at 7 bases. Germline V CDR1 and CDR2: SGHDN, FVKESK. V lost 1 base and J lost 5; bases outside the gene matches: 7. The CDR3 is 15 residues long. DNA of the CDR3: TGTGCCAGCAGCCAAGTGAAGACAGGGAGGACTGAAGCTTTCTTT. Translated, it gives CASSQVKTGRTEAFF.

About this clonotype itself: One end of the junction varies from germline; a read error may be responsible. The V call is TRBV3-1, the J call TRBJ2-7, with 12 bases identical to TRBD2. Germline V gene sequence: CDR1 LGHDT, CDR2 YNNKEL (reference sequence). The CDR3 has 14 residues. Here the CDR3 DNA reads TGTGCCAGCAGCCCCGGACTAGCGGGGAACGAGCTGTACTTC. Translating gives CASSPGLAGNELYF.

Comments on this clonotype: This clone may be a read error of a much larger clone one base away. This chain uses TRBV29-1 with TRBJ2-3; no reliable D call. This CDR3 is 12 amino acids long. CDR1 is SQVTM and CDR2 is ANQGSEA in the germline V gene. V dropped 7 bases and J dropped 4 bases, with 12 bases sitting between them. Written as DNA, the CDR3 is TGCAGCGCCAAGGCTATCCCAGATACGCAGTATTTT. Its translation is CSAKAIPDTQYF.

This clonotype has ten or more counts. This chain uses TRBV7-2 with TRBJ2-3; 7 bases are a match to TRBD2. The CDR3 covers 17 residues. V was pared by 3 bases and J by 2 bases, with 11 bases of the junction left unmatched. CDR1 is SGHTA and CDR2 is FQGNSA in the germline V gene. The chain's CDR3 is CASSFLFAGAYTDTQYF. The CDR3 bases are TGTGCCAGCAGCTTTCTTTTTGCGGGAGCATACACAGATACGCAGTATTTT. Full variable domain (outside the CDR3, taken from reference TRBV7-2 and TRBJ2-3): GAGVSQSPSNKVTEKGKDVELRCDPISGHTALYWYRQSLGQGLEFLIYFQGNSAPDKSGLPSDRFSAERTGGSVSTLTIQRTQQEDSAVYLCASSFLFAGAYTDTQYFGPGTRLTVL.

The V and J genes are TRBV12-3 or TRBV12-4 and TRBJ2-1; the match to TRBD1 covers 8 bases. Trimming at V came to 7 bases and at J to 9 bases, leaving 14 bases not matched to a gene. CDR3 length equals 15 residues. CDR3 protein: CASIWGEQGAGEQFF. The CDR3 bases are TGTGCCAGCATCTGGGGAGAGCAGGGGGCCGGTGAGCAGTTCTTC.

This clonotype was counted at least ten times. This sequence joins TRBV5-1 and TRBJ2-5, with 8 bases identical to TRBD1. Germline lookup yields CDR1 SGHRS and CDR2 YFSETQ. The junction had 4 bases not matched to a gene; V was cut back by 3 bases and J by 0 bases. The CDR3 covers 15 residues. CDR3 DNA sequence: TGCGCCAGCAGCTCGTTACAGGGGGACCAAGAGACCCAGTACTTC. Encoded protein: CASSSLQGDQETQYF.

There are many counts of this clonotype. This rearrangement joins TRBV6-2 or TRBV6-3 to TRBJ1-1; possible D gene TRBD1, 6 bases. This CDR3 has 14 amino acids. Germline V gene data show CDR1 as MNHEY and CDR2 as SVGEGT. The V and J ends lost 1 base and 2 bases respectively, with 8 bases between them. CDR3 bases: TGTGCCAGCAGTTACTGGGGGCGCAACACTGAAGCTTTCTTT. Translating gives CASSYWGRNTEAFF.

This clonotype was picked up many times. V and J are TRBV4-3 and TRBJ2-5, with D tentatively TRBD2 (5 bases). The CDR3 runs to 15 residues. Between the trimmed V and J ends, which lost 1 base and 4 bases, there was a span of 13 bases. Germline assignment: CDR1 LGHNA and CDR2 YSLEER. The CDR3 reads CASSQVATSVETQYF. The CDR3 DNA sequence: TGCGCCAGCAGCCAAGTAGCTACTAGTGTAGAGACCCAGTACTTC.

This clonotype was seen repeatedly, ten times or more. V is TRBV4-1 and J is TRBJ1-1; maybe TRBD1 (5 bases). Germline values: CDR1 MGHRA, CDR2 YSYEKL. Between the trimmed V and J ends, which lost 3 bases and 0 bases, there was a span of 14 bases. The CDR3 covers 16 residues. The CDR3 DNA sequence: TGCGCCAGCAGCCACGGGATACAGGTCATGAACACTGAAGCTTTCTTT. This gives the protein CASSHGIQVMNTEAFF.

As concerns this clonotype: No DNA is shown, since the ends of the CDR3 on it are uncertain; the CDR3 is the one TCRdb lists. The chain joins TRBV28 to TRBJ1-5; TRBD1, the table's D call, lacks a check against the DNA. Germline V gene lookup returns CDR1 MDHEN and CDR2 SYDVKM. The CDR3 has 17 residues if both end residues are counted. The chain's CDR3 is CASSSLGTGVFWQPQHF.

For the CDR3, the DNA is TGCAGCGTTGGTCTAGAGAATAATTCACCCCTCCACTTT. Translation: CSVGLENNSPLHF. This rearrangement joins TRBV29-1 to TRBJ1-6, with unresolved D. CDR3 length equals 13 residues. Germline CDR1 is SQVTM and CDR2 is ANQGSEA. V gave up 4 bases and J gave up 5 bases, with 9 bases separating them.

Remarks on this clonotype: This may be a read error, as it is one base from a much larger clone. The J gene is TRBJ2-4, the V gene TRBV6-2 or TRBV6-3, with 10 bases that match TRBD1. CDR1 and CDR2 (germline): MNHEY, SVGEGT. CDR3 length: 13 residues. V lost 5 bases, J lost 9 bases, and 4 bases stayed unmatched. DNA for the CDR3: TGTGCCAGCAGTGACAGGGGGCTGTCCATTCAGTACTTC. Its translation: CASSDRGLSIQYF.

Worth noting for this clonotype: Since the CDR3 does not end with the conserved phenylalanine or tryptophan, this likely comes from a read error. The CDR3: CASSYIGGNYEQYI. The CDR3 DNA follows: TGTGCCAGCAGTTACATAGGGGGCAATTACGAGCAGTACATC. This sequence joins TRBV6-5 and TRBJ2-7; 7 nucleotides match TRBD1. The CDR3 length is 14 residues. V lost 2 bases and J lost 4; bases outside the gene matches: 5. Germline V gives CDR1 MNHEY, CDR2 SVGAGI.